The 5 T cell receptor beta chains reported below all come from one sample, sequenced in a study of cytomegalovirus exposure and HLA in healthy donors. Primers: 60 Vbeta forward and 13 Jbeta reverse. TCRdb's table, derived via immunoSEQ multiplex PCR, lists solely in-frame clones and lacks some. The table shows around 180,000 clones, with 75% to 90% occurring only once. The sequenced sample consisted of PBMCs. All receptors derive from a boy between 2 and 10 years old in good health and CMV-seronegative.

This clone has more than one count but fewer than ten. The chain recombines TRBV4-1 with TRBJ1-2; weak D call: TRBD1 (6 bases). Trimming pared 1 base from V and 7 bases from J, leaving 16 bases between. The germline gives CDR1 MGHRA, CDR2 YSYEKL. CDR3 size: 15 residues. CDR3 in amino acids: CASSQVQDSSRGYTF. The CDR3 DNA reads as TGCGCCAGCAGCCAAGTACAGGACAGTTCTCGTGGCTACACCTTC.

J is TRBJ1-5 and V is TRBV28; D is possibly TRBD1 (5 bases). V lost 6 bases to trimming and J lost 5 bases, with 23 bases between them. The CDR3 runs to 17 residues. Per the germline V gene, CDR1 is MDHEN and CDR2 is SYDVKM. The CDR3 DNA reads as TGTGCCAGCAGCCGTCTCGGGGGTAGGTTTGGAGATCAGCCCCAGCATTTT. This encodes CASSRLGGRFGDQPQHF. The full variable domain, its missing parts supplied by reference TRBV28 and TRBJ1-5, is DVKVTQSSRYLVKRTGEKVFLECVQDMDHENMFWYRQDPGLGLRLIYFSYDVKMKEKGDIPEGYSVSREKKERFSLILESASTNQTSMYLCASSRLGGRFGDQPQHFGDGTRLSIL.

The chain joins TRBV11-2 to TRBJ2-1; 8 bases fit TRBD1. Losses at the gene ends were 5 bases for V and 6 bases for J; bases not matched to a gene: 21. CDR3 size: 19 residues. Germline V gene data show CDR1 as SGHAT and CDR2 as FQNNGV. CDR3 sequence reads: CASSLTGTGRTRGFNEQFF. The DNA of the CDR3 is TGTGCCAGCAGCCTGACCGGGACAGGCCGTACTAGGGGGTTCAATGAGCAGTTCTTC.

The rearrangement joins TRBV7-2 to TRBJ2-5; D ambiguous. The germline V gene has CDR1 SGHTA and CDR2 FQGNSA. V was cut by 3 bases and J by 1 base, with 15 bases left in between. The CDR3 totals 16 residues. DNA for the CDR3: TGTGCCAGCAGCTTGGGCCCTGTTTTACTCCAAGAGACCCAGTACTTC. Protein product: CASSLGPVLLQETQYF. Together with reference TRBV7-2 and TRBJ2-5, the CDR3 gives the full variable domain: GAGVSQSPSNKVTEKGKDVELRCDPISGHTALYWYRQSLGQGLEFLIYFQGNSAPDKSGLPSDRFSAERTGGSVSTLTIQRTQQEDSAVYLCASSLGPVLLQETQYFGPGTRLLVL.

The rearrangement uses TRBV11-1 and TRBJ1-2; D may be TRBD1 (5 bases). V was trimmed by 3 bases and J by 10 bases, leaving 21 bases between them. Germline loops: CDR1 SGHAT, CDR2 FQDESV (reference sequence). CDR3 length: 15 amino acids. The DNA for the CDR3 is TGTGCCAGCAGCTTGGGCGTTGTAACTAACAGGAACTACACCTTC. This encodes CASSLGVVTNRNYTF. Drawing the rest from reference TRBV11-1 and TRBJ1-2, the complete variable domain is EAEVAQSPRYKITEKSQAVAFWCDPISGHATLYWYRQILGQGPELLVQFQDESVVDDSQLPKDRFSAERLKGVDSTLKIQPAELGDSAMYLCASSLGVVTNRNYTFGSGTRLTVV.